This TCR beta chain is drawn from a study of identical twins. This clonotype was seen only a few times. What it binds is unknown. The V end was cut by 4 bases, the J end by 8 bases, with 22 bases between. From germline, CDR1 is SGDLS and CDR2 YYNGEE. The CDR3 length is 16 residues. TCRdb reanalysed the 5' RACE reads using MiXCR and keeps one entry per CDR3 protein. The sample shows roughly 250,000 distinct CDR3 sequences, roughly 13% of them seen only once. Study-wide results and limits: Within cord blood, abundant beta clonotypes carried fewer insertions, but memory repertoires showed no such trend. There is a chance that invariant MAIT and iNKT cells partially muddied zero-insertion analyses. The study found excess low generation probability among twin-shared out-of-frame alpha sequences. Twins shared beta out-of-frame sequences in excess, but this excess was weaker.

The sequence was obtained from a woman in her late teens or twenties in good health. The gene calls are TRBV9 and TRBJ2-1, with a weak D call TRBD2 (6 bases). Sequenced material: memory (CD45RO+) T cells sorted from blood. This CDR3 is CASSSRGGASGDEQFF. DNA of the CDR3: TGTGCCAGCAGCTCAAGGGGCGGGGCCTCAGGCGATGAGCAGTTCTTC.